The entry that follows covers one TCR beta chain sequence. These data originate in a study of blood T cells in healthy people across ages. Sample donors were healthy Caucasian individuals that came from Russia, aged 6 to 90. The germline CDR1 and CDR2 sequences are SQVTM and ANQGSEA. Trimming cost V 7 bases and J 4 bases; bases outside gene matches: 5. CDR3 length equals 13 residues. The use of a sample-barcoded 5' primer and a J-beta primer mix characterized a second PCR of roughly 6 to 11 cycles. TCRdb used MiXCR to reprocess the 5' RACE reads, holding one entry per CDR3 protein. The repertoire holds 1.8 million or so distinct CDR3 sequences, about two fifths seen once, with about 23% in the top ten.

Sequencing was carried out using blood. This sequence joins TRBV29-1 and TRBJ2-3, with TRBD1 identical over 10 bases. The origin of this receptor is a human donor in good health. The CDR3 spells CSAGQGGSDTQYF. DNA for the CDR3: TGCAGCGCCGGACAGGGGGGCTCAGATACGCAGTATTTT.